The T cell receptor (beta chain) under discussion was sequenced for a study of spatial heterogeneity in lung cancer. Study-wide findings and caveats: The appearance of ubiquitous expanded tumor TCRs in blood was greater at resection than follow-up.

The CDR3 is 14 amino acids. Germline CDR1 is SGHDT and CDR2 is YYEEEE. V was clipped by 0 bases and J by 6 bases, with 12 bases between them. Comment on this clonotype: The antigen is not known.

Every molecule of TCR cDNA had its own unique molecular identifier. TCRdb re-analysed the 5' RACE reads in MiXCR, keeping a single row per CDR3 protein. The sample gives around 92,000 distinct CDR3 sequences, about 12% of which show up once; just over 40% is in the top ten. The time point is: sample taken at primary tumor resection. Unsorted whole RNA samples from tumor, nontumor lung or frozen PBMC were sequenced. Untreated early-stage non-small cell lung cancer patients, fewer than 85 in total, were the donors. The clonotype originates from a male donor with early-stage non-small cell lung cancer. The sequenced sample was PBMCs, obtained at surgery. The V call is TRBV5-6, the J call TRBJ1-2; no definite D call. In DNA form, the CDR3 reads TGTGCCAGCAGCTTGGAAGTCGGTCCGGATGGCTACACCTTC. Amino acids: CASSLEVGPDGYTF.